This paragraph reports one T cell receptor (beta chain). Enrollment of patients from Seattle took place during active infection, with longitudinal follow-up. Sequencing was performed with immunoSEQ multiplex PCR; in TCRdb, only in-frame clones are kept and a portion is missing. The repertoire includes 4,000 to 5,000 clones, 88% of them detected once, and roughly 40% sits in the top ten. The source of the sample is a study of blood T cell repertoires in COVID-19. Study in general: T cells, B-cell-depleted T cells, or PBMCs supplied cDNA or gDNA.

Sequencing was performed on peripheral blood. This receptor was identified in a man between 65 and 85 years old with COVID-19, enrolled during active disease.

The CDR3 region has the DNA TGCGCCAGCAGCTTCTCCGGGGGCTACGAGCAGTACTTC. It translates to CASSFSGGYEQYF. The chain links TRBV5-1 to TRBJ2-7; D possibly corresponds to TRBD2 (6 bases). V was clipped by 2 bases and J by 3 bases, with 9 bases between them. Germline V lookup: CDR1 SGHRS, CDR2 YFSETQ. The CDR3 runs to 13 residues. Together with reference TRBV5-1 and TRBJ2-7, the CDR3 gives the full variable domain: KAGVTQTPRYLIKTRGQQVTLSCSPISGHRSVSWYQQTPGQGLQFLFEYFSETQRNKGNFPGRFSGRQFSNSRSEMNVSTLELGDSALYLCASSFSGGYEQYFGPGTRLTVT.